These 18 T cell receptor beta chains originate from one sample sequenced in a study of blood T cell repertoires in COVID-19. Sequencing used immunoSEQ multiplex PCR; TCRdb keeps in-frame clones, though not all of them. Of about 150,000 clones listed, 60% to 85% are singletons. The sequenced material came from peripheral blood. These receptors were obtained from a man aged 45 to 65 with active or convalescent COVID-19.

The chain uses TRBV5-1 and TRBJ2-3; 9 bases are a match to TRBD1. The CDR3 is 19 residues long. From germline, CDR1 is SGHRS and CDR2 YFSETQ. Unmatched junction bases numbered 22, after V lost 4 bases and J lost 7 bases. CDR3 region: CASSPGDRVPLLPANTQYF. CDR3 DNA sequence: TGCGCCAGCAGCCCGGGGGACAGGGTGCCCCTACTTCCGGCTAATACGCAGTATTTT.

The chain combines TRBV7-9 with TRBJ2-3, with D possibly matching TRBD1 (6 bases). Trimming took off 1 base at V and 0 bases at J, with 14 bases between the two ends. The CDR3 has 17 residues. The germline gives CDR1 SEHNR, CDR2 FQNEAQ (reference sequence). For the CDR3, the DNA is TGTGCCAGCAGCTTAGTGGGGACAATTACTAGCACAGATACGCAGTATTTT. It yields the protein CASSLVGTITSTDTQYF.

The rearrangement joins TRBV27 to TRBJ1-5; D is perhaps TRBD1 (6 bases). Trimming removed 3 bases at V and 7 bases at J, with 13 bases between. In germline, CDR1 is MNHEY, CDR2 SMNVEV (reference sequence). This CDR3 region has 14 residues. CDR3 amino acids: CASSFLGASQPQHF. The CDR3 coding sequence is TGTGCCAGCAGTTTTCTGGGGGCTTCACAGCCCCAGCATTTT.

This clone turned up a few times. The CDR3 DNA reads as TGCGCCAGCAGCCCCATTGGGAGGGAGGTGAACACTGAAGCTTTCTTT. Translating it yields CASSPIGREVNTEAFF. The chain carries TRBV4-1 and TRBJ1-1; D is unresolved. This CDR3 spans 16 amino acids. Germline V gene lookup returns CDR1 MGHRA and CDR2 YSYEKL. V was pared by 4 bases and J by 0 bases, with 15 bases between.

The CDR3 sequence: CASSQLSSSSNQPQHF. In nucleotides, the CDR3 is TGTGCCAGCAGTCAATTATCTAGCAGCTCTAATCAGCCCCAGCATTTT. The V gene is TRBV27, the J gene TRBJ1-5, with D uncertain. Germline V lookup: CDR1 MNHEY, CDR2 SMNVEV (reference sequence). V lost 5 bases to trimming and J lost 4 bases, with 18 bases between them. The CDR3 has 16 residues.

The chain couples TRBV29-1 to TRBJ2-3; the D gene is possibly TRBD2 (6 bases). Germline V CDR1 and CDR2: SQVTM, ANQGSEA. V lost 0 bases and J lost 1, with 11 bases in between. The CDR3 runs to 15 residues. CDR3 coding DNA: TGCAGCGTTGAAGATCGGAGGGTAGGCACAGATACGCAGTATTTT. This encodes CSVEDRRVGTDTQYF.

The chain carries TRBV4-1 and TRBJ2-3; 8 bases align to TRBD2. The CDR3 extends over 15 amino acids. Germline V gives CDR1 MGHRA, CDR2 YSYEKL. Trimming at V came to 4 bases and at J to 0 bases, leaving 3 bases not matched to a gene. CDR3 residues: CASSPSSGSTDTQYF. CDR3 coding DNA: TGCGCCAGCAGCCCTTCTAGCGGGAGCACAGATACGCAGTATTTT.

The chain has TRBV11-2 and TRBJ1-2; weak D call: TRBD1 (5 bases). Germline CDR1 SGHAT, CDR2 FQNNGV. This CDR3 has 15 residues. Trimming left V 1 base short and J 4 bases short, with 13 bases between. CDR3 region: CASSLGGAPFYGYTF. CDR3 nucleotides: TGTGCCAGCAGCTTAGGGGGCGCTCCTTTCTATGGCTACACCTTC.

The chain is built from TRBV27 and TRBJ1-5, with TRBD1 matching over 7 bases. This CDR3 region has 14 residues. Germline V gene data show CDR1 as MNHEY and CDR2 as SMNVEV (reference sequence). V lost 4 bases, J lost 3 bases, and 3 bases stayed unmatched. As DNA, the CDR3 is TGTGCCAGCAGTTCAGGGGGTCCCAATCAGCCCCAGCATTTT. Amino acid sequence: CASSSGGPNQPQHF.

The chain links TRBV27 to TRBJ2-7; 7 bases map to TRBD1. V gave up 2 bases and J gave up 0 bases; unmatched junction bases: 1. From germline, CDR1 is MNHEY and CDR2 SMNVEV (reference sequence). The CDR3 covers 14 residues. The CDR3 bases are TGTGCCAGCAGTTTAGACAGGGTCTCCTACGAGCAGTACTTC. Translated, it gives CASSLDRVSYEQYF.

This clone was seen just once. The chain couples TRBV14 to TRBJ2-7; TRBD2 matches 9 bases. The CDR3 is 14 amino acids. CDR1 is SGHDN, CDR2 FVKESK, per germline. V shed 4 bases, J shed 1 base, and the junction held 2 bases outside the gene matches. The CDR3 DNA reads as TGTGCCAGCAGCCGCAGCGGGGGGTCCTACGAGCAGTACTTC. Translation: CASSRSGGSYEQYF.

This sequence joins TRBV2 and TRBJ2-2, with D tentatively TRBD2 (5 bases). This CDR3 is built from 17 residues. Germline V gene sequence: CDR1 SNHLY, CDR2 FYNNEI. Trimming took 3 bases from V and 1 from J, leaving 15 bases between them. CDR3 region: CASSERETELNTGELFF. CDR3 nucleotide sequence: TGTGCCAGCAGTGAGAGGGAGACTGAGCTGAACACCGGGGAGCTGTTTTTT. The full variable domain, with the rest looked up from reference TRBV2 and TRBJ2-2, is EPEVTQTPSHQVTQMGQEVILRCVPISNHLYFYWYRQILGQKVEFLVSFYNNEISEKSEIFDDQFSVERPDGSNFTLKIRSTKLEDSAMYFCASSERETELNTGELFFGEGSRLTVL.

This chain joins TRBV11-2 and TRBJ2-1, with D tentatively TRBD2 (5 bases). Germline V gene data show CDR1 as SGHAT and CDR2 as FQNNGV. The CDR3 length is 13 residues. V dropped 4 bases and J dropped 9 bases, with 13 bases sitting between them. CDR3 in amino acids: CASSSGSGIEQFF. The CDR3 nucleotides are TGTGCCAGCAGCTCGGGGTCGGGTATTGAGCAGTTCTTC.

V usage is TRBV28 and J usage is TRBJ1-1; D not resolved. The germline gives CDR1 MDHEN, CDR2 SYDVKM. This CDR3 is built from 12 residues. Trimming took off 8 bases at V and 4 bases at J, with 11 bases between the two ends. The CDR3, as DNA: TGTGCCAGCGCTGGGCCCCTCACTGAAGCTTTCTTT. Encoded protein: CASAGPLTEAFF.

The chain is built from TRBV6-6 and TRBJ2-7; D might be TRBD1 (5 bases). V was trimmed by 5 bases and J by 6 bases, leaving 14 bases between them. The length of the CDR3 is 13 residues. CDR1 is MNHNY and CDR2 is SVGAGI in the germline V gene (reference sequence). CDR3 sequence reads: CASSTQGFGEQYF. In DNA form, the CDR3 reads TGTGCCAGCAGTACTCAGGGTTTCGGCGAGCAGTACTTC.

The rearrangement links TRBV4-2 to TRBJ2-2, with 8 bases lining up with TRBD2. V gave up 4 bases and J gave up 5 bases; unmatched junction bases: 6. Germline loops: CDR1 LGHNA, CDR2 YNFKEQ. The CDR3 runs to 15 residues. The CDR3 protein is CASSPREGWTGELFF. The CDR3 DNA reads TGTGCCAGCAGCCCTCGGGAGGGGTGGACCGGGGAGCTGTTTTTT.

The CDR3 loop reads CASNLAGGPGELFF. The CDR3 bases are TGTGCCAGCAACCTAGCGGGAGGTCCCGGGGAGCTGTTTTTT. This sequence joins TRBV7-3 and TRBJ2-2, with TRBD2 matching over 11 bases. The V segment lost 7 bases and the J segment 6 bases; nucleotides outside the gene matches: 4. Germline V gives CDR1 SGHTA, CDR2 FQGTGA. The CDR3 is 14 amino acids.

V is TRBV4-1 and J is TRBJ2-7, with 9 bases identical to TRBD1. With V trimmed by 5 bases and J by 0 bases, 5 bases remained unmatched. CDR3 size: 15 residues. Germline CDR1 is MGHRA and CDR2 is YSYEKL. For the CDR3, the DNA is TGCGCCAGCAGCTCCCGGACAGGGGACTCCTACGAGCAGTACTTC. It yields the protein CASSSRTGDSYEQYF.